The TCR beta chain described here comes from a study of blood T cell repertoires in COVID-19. Study at large: There were acute and convalescent COVID-19 samples, and they came from the United States, Italy and Spain.

Per germline, CDR1 MNHEY and CDR2 SVGEGT. Germline trimming cut 6 bases from V and 5 bases from J; bases unmatched to any gene: 8. The CDR3 totals 15 residues. Data came from immunoSEQ multiplex PCR; TCRdb stores just in-frame clones and leaves some out. The sample consists of roughly 61,000 clones, 85% of them appearing once. The J gene is TRBJ2-5, the V gene TRBV6-2 or TRBV6-3; TRBD2 matches at 11 bases. The receptor comes from a middle-aged man with active COVID-19. The material sequenced was peripheral blood. Here the CDR3 DNA reads TGTGCCAGCAGCCTTACTAGCGGGAGTTCGGAGACCCAGTACTTC. The encoded protein is CASSLTSGSSETQYF.